The clone carrying this T cell receptor beta chain was detected many times. Its antigen remains unidentified. Germline CDR1 SGHNT, CDR2 YYREEE (reference sequence). This CDR3 region has 16 residues. Trimming stripped 2 bases from V and 1 base from J, with 15 bases between. This sample is drawn from a study of T cells in Graves' hyperthyroidism and ophthalmopathy. Study results and caveats: The model foresaw ophthalmopathy a median around 6.4 months prior to onset.

Not enrolled were patients with uncontrolled infection, other autoimmune disease, pregnancy or lactation. For the diagnoses, clinical symptoms, serum thyroxine and TRAb, thyroid ultrasound and orbital computed tomography were used. Using RNA transcripts as the source, TCR beta CDR3 regions were amplified. The primer set for the first-round RT-PCR of the TCR CDR3 was HTBI. TCRdb recomputed calls from the multiplex PCR reads with MiXCR, one row per CDR3 protein. The repertoire holds some 760,000 distinct CDR3 sequences, with 12% to 15% as singletons. The V and J genes are TRBV5-4 and TRBJ1-1, with D unclear. The clonotype comes from a woman between 18 and 29 years old with Graves' hyperthyroidism. The sample consisted of blood. The CDR3 loop reads CASSLIPKRRNTEAFF. DNA of the CDR3: TGTGCCAGCAGCTTAATTCCCAAGCGGCGGAACACTGAAGCTTTCTTT. The whole variable domain, filled in from reference TRBV5-4 and TRBJ1-1, reads ETGVTQSPTHLIKTRGQQVTLRCSSQSGHNTVSWYQQALGQGPQFIFQYYREEENGRGNFPPRFSGLQFPNYSSELNVNALELDDSALYLCASSLIPKRRNTEAFFGQGTRLTVV.